This is a list of T cell receptor beta chains from one sample in a study of glioma-infiltrating T cells. TCRdb re-analysed the multiplex PCR reads in MiXCR, keeping a single row per CDR3 protein. Among about 180,000 distinct CDR3 sequences, approximately 40% were seen once, and the ten largest hold about 5.2%. The sequencing input was glioma tissue, nonneoplastic brain tissue, or PBMCs (not recorded which). The origin of the receptors is a human donor with low-grade glioma or glioblastoma, undergoing nonglioma brain surgery, or in good health (not recorded which). CDR3s include the opening cysteine and the closing phenylalanine or tryptophan.

v_call	j_call	cdr3_aa
TRBV28	TRBJ2-5	CASTRVLETQYF
TRBV6-1	TRBJ2-1	CASSGPLPGVGEQFF
TRBV5-1	TRBJ2-3	CASSLTQREGDTQYF
TRBV10-3	TRBJ2-1	CAISDLSPRQFF
TRBV20-1	TRBJ2-1	CSDISGTSVTNEQFF
TRBV3-1	TRBJ2-1	CASSQSLAVYDEQFF
TRBV5-1	TRBJ1-2	CASSYGSPNVNYGYTF
TRBV6-1	TRBJ2-2	CARSSGLAGGLNTGKLFF
TRBV3-1	TRBJ1-1	CASSHGGGTEAFF
TRBV20-1	TRBJ1-1	CSANVPRGEAFF
TRBV3-1	TRBJ1-5	CASSQDLIQPQHF
TRBV10-3	TRBJ2-3	CAINRESTDTQYF
TRBV28	TRBJ2-7	CASSLATGPSYEQYF
TRBV5-4	TRBJ2-3	CASSSHRSAASGSTDTQYF
TRBV7-2	TRBJ2-1	CASSLGVAWSANEQFF
TRBV12-3/TRBV12-4	TRBJ2-2	CTSNDERGSYTGELFF
TRBV20-1	TRBJ2-3	CSARMVGYTDTQYF
TRBV10-3	TRBJ1-3	CALLSSTSSGNTIYF
TRBV30	TRBJ1-1	CAWSLGGSTEAFF
TRBV5-1	TRBJ2-1	CASSVSGGITNEQFF
TRBV25-1	TRBJ2-7	CASSEVAVSYEQYF
TRBV12-3/TRBV12-4	TRBJ2-3	CASSPWGDYTQYF